These 23 T cell receptor beta chains were all obtained from the same sample, sequenced in a study of identical twins. TCRdb ran MiXCR on the 5' RACE reads and lists one entry per CDR3 protein. The sample comprises about 660,000 distinct CDR3 sequences, around 8.6% of which are singletons, and 0.98% rests with the top ten. In addition, the sample was reused for a study of yellow fever vaccine responses in identical twins.

The sample consisted of PBMCs. The receptors were gathered from a woman between 18 and 29 years old in good health.

This clonotype was counted only a few times. The chain couples TRBV4-2 to TRBJ2-7; TRBD2 aligns across 8 bases. Germline CDR1 LGHNA, CDR2 YNFKEQ. The J segment lost 0 bases and the V segment lost 0 bases, leaving 4 bases of the junction unmatched. This CDR3 contains 16 residues. The CDR3 loop reads CASSQDEAGASYEQYF. The CDR3 DNA is TGTGCCAGCAGCCAAGATGAAGCGGGAGCCTCCTACGAGCAGTACTTC.

This clonotype turned up a few times. V is TRBV20-1 and J is TRBJ1-1; no firm D call. Trimming pared 2 bases from V and 5 bases from J, leaving 15 bases between. Germline-derived CDR1 and CDR2 are DFQATT and SNEGSKA (reference sequence). The CDR3 has 14 amino acids. Here the CDR3 reads CSARSGGRKTEAFF. The CDR3 DNA follows: TGCAGTGCTAGATCAGGAGGTCGCAAAACTGAAGCTTTCTTT.

This clonotype turned up a few times. The V call is TRBV20-1, the J call TRBJ2-5; maybe TRBD2 (5 bases). The CDR3 spans 16 residues. Germline CDR1 and CDR2: DFQATT and SNEGSKA (reference sequence). The V and J ends lost 2 bases and 3 bases respectively, with 19 bases between them. The CDR3 DNA reads as TGCAGTGCTAGACCCCGACTGCGCCCCGGGGAAGAGACCCAGTACTTC. The encoded protein is CSARPRLRPGEETQYF.

Comment on this clonotype: Sequence at one end of the junction differs from germline and may be a read error. This chain joins TRBV3-1 and TRBJ2-1; tentatively, D is TRBD1 (6 bases). This CDR3 is built from 17 residues. Per germline, CDR1 LGHDT and CDR2 YNNKEL (reference sequence). CDR3 in DNA: TGTGCCACCAGCCAGGGGCACAGGACTCGCTCCTACAATGAGCAGTTCTTC. Translating gives CATSQGHRTRSYNEQFF.

This clonotype was seen more than once but under ten times. The rearrangement links TRBV6-2 or TRBV6-3 to TRBJ2-3; D gene uncertain. Trimming took off 8 bases at V and 3 bases at J, with 18 bases between the two ends. The CDR3 is 15 amino acids. Per germline, CDR1 MNHEY and CDR2 SVGEGT. CDR3 amino acids: CASSLRARDTDTQYF. For the CDR3, the DNA is TGTGCCAGCTCCCTCCGGGCTCGAGATACAGATACGCAGTATTTT.

This clonotype was detected a few times. The rearrangement uses TRBV27 and TRBJ1-5; TRBD1 matches at 10 bases. Looked up from germline, CDR1 is MNHEY and CDR2 is SMNVEV (reference sequence). The CDR3 length is 18 residues. V was clipped by 8 bases and J by 0 bases; unmatched bases: 13. CDR3 in amino acids: CASLRQGAQTYSNQPQHF. The CDR3 DNA reads as TGTGCCAGCCTACGACAGGGGGCTCAGACGTATAGCAATCAGCCCCAGCATTTT.

This clonotype was observed at least ten times. The chain joins TRBV28 to TRBJ2-6; D possibly corresponds to TRBD1 (6 bases). The germline gives CDR1 MDHEN, CDR2 SYDVKM. The V and J ends lost 4 bases and 0 bases respectively, with 16 bases between them. The CDR3 contains 18 residues. Here the CDR3 DNA reads TGTGCCAGCAGTTCCTCCCAGGGGTTGGGCTCTGGGGCCAACGTCCTGACTTTC. Residues: CASSSSQGLGSGANVLTF.

The genes are TRBV4-1 and TRBJ1-6, with 8 bases matching TRBD1. Germline CDR1 is MGHRA and CDR2 is YSYEKL. With 4 bases clipped from V and 8 bases from J, the junction kept 4 bases outside the gene matches. The CDR3 consists of 14 residues. The CDR3 spells CASSLGQGYSPLHF. CDR3 nucleotide sequence: TGCGCCAGCAGCCTTGGACAGGGATATTCACCCCTCCACTTT.

Ten or more counts support this clonotype. This chain links TRBV4-3 with TRBJ2-2; tentative D call: TRBD1 (6 bases). Germline loops: CDR1 LGHNA, CDR2 YSLEER. This CDR3 is 16 amino acids long. Trimming shortened V by 0 bases and J by 1 base, and 9 bases separated the two germline ends. CDR3: CASSQDARGNTGELFF. The CDR3 nucleotides are TGCGCCAGCAGCCAAGACGCCAGGGGGAACACCGGGGAGCTGTTTTTT.

The genes are TRBV20-1 and TRBJ1-1; possible D gene TRBD1, 6 bases. The CDR3 spans 13 residues. Germline CDR1 and CDR2: DFQATT and SNEGSKA (reference sequence). V dropped 0 bases and J dropped 8 bases, with 13 bases sitting between them. The CDR3 sequence is CSARDLGQGEAFF. The DNA for the CDR3 is TGCAGTGCTAGAGATTTGGGGCAGGGGGAAGCTTTCTTT.

Regarding this clonotype: A much more abundant neighbour one base away suggests this may be a read error. This rearrangement joins TRBV15 to TRBJ2-3, with unresolved D. V dropped 0 bases and J dropped 0 bases, with 7 bases sitting between them. The CDR3 has 15 residues. Germline CDR1 and CDR2: LNHNV and YYDKDF (reference sequence). DNA for the CDR3: TGTGCCACCAGCAGAGATCCGGCTAGCACAGATACGCAGTATTTT. Its translation: CATSRDPASTDTQYF.

This clonotype was seen a handful of times. This chain uses TRBV4-2 with TRBJ2-2, with D unresolved. From germline, CDR1 is LGHNA and CDR2 YNFKEQ. CDR3 length: 15 residues. Trimming cost V 0 bases and J 1 base, with 6 bases left between them. The CDR3 DNA reads as TGTGCCAGCAGCCAAGATCCCCGGAACACCGGGGAGCTGTTTTTT. It yields the protein CASSQDPRNTGELFF.

V is TRBV6-5 and J is TRBJ2-2, with 10 nucleotides matching TRBD2. The V gene's germline CDR1 is MNHEY and CDR2 SVGAGI. The CDR3 has 16 residues. The V and J ends lost 4 bases and 4 bases, in that order; junction bases with no gene match: 6. The DNA of the CDR3 is TGTGCCAGCAGTTGGAGCGGGGGGGGTATCACCGGGGAGCTGTTTTTT. Translated: CASSWSGGGITGELFF.

This chain uses TRBV2 with TRBJ2-3; tentatively, D is TRBD2 (5 bases). Trimming shortened V by 8 bases and J by 0 bases, and 15 bases separated the two germline ends. Per germline, CDR1 SNHLY and CDR2 FYNNEI. CDR3 length: 15 amino acids. This chain's CDR3 is CASHKSGTSTDTQYF. The CDR3 region has the DNA TGTGCCAGCCACAAGAGCGGTACTAGCACAGATACGCAGTATTTT.

The rearrangement uses TRBV13 and TRBJ2-1; D is perhaps TRBD1 (6 bases). Germline values: CDR1 PRHDT, CDR2 FYEKMQ (reference sequence). Trimming shortened V by 5 bases and J by 4 bases, and 18 bases separated the two germline ends. CDR3 size: 16 residues. CDR3 sequence reads: CASSAHTGILYNEQFF. CDR3 bases: TGTGCCAGCAGCGCCCACACAGGGATTCTTTACAATGAGCAGTTCTTC.

This clonotype has at least ten counts. This chain connects TRBV4-2 to TRBJ2-5; D remains unclear. From germline, CDR1 is LGHNA and CDR2 YNFKEQ. The V end lost 0 bases, the J end lost 1 base, and 9 bases lay between the germline ends. The CDR3 consists of 15 residues. CDR3 loop: CASSQDGRTQETQYF. CDR3 sequence (DNA): TGTGCCAGCAGCCAAGATGGGCGCACCCAAGAGACCCAGTACTTC.

This clonotype has a handful of counts. V is TRBV5-6 and J is TRBJ1-5, with 7 bases aligning to TRBD1. Trimming cost V 0 bases and J 2 bases; bases outside gene matches: 8. The CDR3 has 17 amino acids. Germline V gives CDR1 SGHDT, CDR2 YYEEEE. CDR3 loop: CASSLGKGAFRNQPQHF. The CDR3 nucleotides read TGTGCCAGCAGCTTGGGAAAGGGGGCCTTTCGCAATCAGCCCCAGCATTTT.

The V call is TRBV7-9, the J call TRBJ1-5; TRBD1 agrees at 9 bases. Germline CDR1 reads SEHNR; CDR2 reads FQNEAQ (reference sequence). V gave up 4 bases and J gave up 7 bases; unmatched junction bases: 8. The CDR3 loop spans 15 amino acids. This CDR3 reads CASSSRTGDGQPQHF. CDR3 DNA: TGTGCCAGCAGCTCTCGGACAGGGGACGGCCAGCCCCAGCATTTT.

This clonotype was observed many times. This chain joins TRBV6-6 and TRBJ2-2; D gene unclear. Trimming took 0 bases from V and 6 from J, leaving 5 bases between them. The CDR3 covers 13 residues. Germline V lookup: CDR1 MNHNY, CDR2 SVGAGI (reference sequence). For the CDR3, the DNA is TGTGCCAGCAGTTACTCGACTCCCGGGGAGCTGTTTTTT. Residues: CASSYSTPGELFF.

The chain employs TRBV12-3 or TRBV12-4 and TRBJ1-5, with D perhaps TRBD1 (5 bases). The CDR3 is 16 residues long. Trimming took off 4 bases at V and 1 base at J, with 14 bases between the two ends. This CDR3 is CASSSPRDGSNQPQHF. As DNA, the CDR3 is TGTGCCAGCAGTTCCCCTCGGGACGGGAGCAATCAGCCCCAGCATTTT.

This clonotype has at least ten counts. The chain combines TRBV25-1 with TRBJ2-1; 8 bases agree with TRBD1. With 1 base clipped from V and 3 bases from J, the junction kept 11 bases outside the gene matches. Germline values: CDR1 MGHDK, CDR2 SYGVNS. The CDR3 runs to 18 residues. CDR3 nucleotides: TGTGCCAGCAGTGAATTCGACAGGGGCAGTTTTCTCTACAATGAGCAGTTCTTC. Translated: CASSEFDRGSFLYNEQFF.

On this clonotype: At one end, the junction sequence differs from germline, possibly due to a read error. The CDR3 region is CSALTPHERYF. CDR3 nucleotides: TGCAGTGCCCTCACCCCACACGAGCGGTACTTC. The chain combines TRBV20-1 with TRBJ2-7; D remains unclear. Germline CDR1 reads DFQATT; CDR2 reads SNEGSKA (reference sequence). The CDR3 loop spans 11 amino acids.

The V call is TRBV29-1, the J call TRBJ2-5; TRBD1 matches at 8 bases. The CDR3 runs to 16 residues. With V trimmed by 7 bases and J by 2 bases, 15 bases remained unmatched. The germline V gene has CDR1 SQVTM and CDR2 ANQGSEA. The CDR3 loop reads CSGGTGSRVGQETQYF. Here the CDR3 DNA reads TGCAGCGGTGGGACAGGATCAAGGGTGGGTCAAGAGACCCAGTACTTC.